The clone carrying this TCR beta chain came up once. MiXCR was run by TCRdb on the RT-PCR reads, yielding one entry per CDR3 protein. In the table there are about 34,000 distinct CDR3 sequences, 50% to 75% of which are singletons. These data belong to a study of yellow fever vaccine responses in identical twins. There are 15 residues in the CDR3. V was shortened by 0 bases and J by 1 base, with 9 bases between the two germline ends. V and J are TRBV23-1 and TRBJ2-5, with a tentative D call TRBD1 (5 bases). TRBV23-1 has ORF status, its function being uncertain. This material consisted of T cells from blood (PBMCs), unsorted or a sorted subset (not recorded which), taken before or after yellow fever vaccination (not recorded which). The sequence was obtained from a young woman who received the yellow fever vaccine. The CDR3 loop is CASSQSDTGQETQYF. The CDR3 region has the DNA TGCGCCAGCAGTCAATCGGACACGGGCCAAGAGACCCAGTACTTC.